This T cell receptor (beta chain) was found in a study of shared clonotypes between healthy human individuals. Overall study findings and caveats: A handful of donors had about 5% of their naive CD4 clonotypes in common. All-four-donor shared clonotypes had higher generation probabilities than non-shared clonotypes did.

A note on this clone: Its antigen is currently unknown.

CD45RO negativity and positive selection for CCR7 defined naive CD8 cells, a population that excluded terminally differentiated effector memory CD45RA+ cells. The germline gives CDR1 SGHVS, CDR2 FQNEAQ. Trimming removed 1 base from V and 5 bases from J, with 18 bases in between. The CDR3 length is 16 residues. TCRdb keeps only in-frame clones here, not all; method: immunoSEQ multiplex PCR. The top ten hold more than 1.5% of the sample, which has about 2.1 million clones, roughly 95% seen once. J is TRBJ2-7 and V is TRBV7-8, with D uncertain. The sequencing sample was made of naive CD8+ T cells from PBMCs. The source is a man in his late teens or twenties in good health. Some clones in this sample may be carry-over from other donors' samples. CDR3 sequence: CASSLESLPSPNEQYF. CDR3 nucleotides: TGTGCCAGCAGCTTAGAATCCCTCCCAAGCCCCAACGAGCAGTACTTC. Based on the CDR3 plus reference TRBV7-8 and TRBJ2-7, the full variable domain is GAGVSQSPRYKVAKRGQDVALRCDPISGHVSLFWYQQALGQGPEFLTYFQNEAQLDKSGLPSDRFFAERPEGSVSTLKIQRTQQEDSAVYLCASSLESLPSPNEQYFGPGTRLTVT.